Here is one T cell receptor beta chain with its context. Its antigen remains unidentified. This specimen belongs to a study of cytomegalovirus exposure and HLA in healthy donors. Study results and caveats: Whilst most TCR sequences proved rare, a subset of public TCRs occurred across many donors. Sequence variants that were highly shared formed a cluster that was likely a sequencing artifact. Earlier findings revealed that most TCR beta V segments proved productive either about 90% or about 30% of the time.

This PCR relied on a set of 60 Vbeta primers and 13 Jbeta primers. As processed by the authors: Later analysis identified tens of millions of unique TCR beta chains, 9 million to 13 million shared. Data came from immunoSEQ multiplex PCR; TCRdb stores just in-frame clones and leaves some out. The V and J calls and clone size are taken from that table; D and trimming were inferred from the DNA. The sample lists about 77,000 clones, approximately 80% seen once, with around 3.7% in the top ten. J was trimmed by 6 bases and V by 5 bases; bases with no gene match: 5. The CDR3 is 14 amino acids. Germline V gene lookup returns CDR1 SEHNR and CDR2 FQNEAQ (reference sequence).

This chain connects TRBV7-9 to TRBJ1-4; 8 bases are a match to TRBD1. The receptor was isolated from a man between 40 and 49 years old in good health and CMV-seronegative. Sequenced: PBMCs. The CDR3, as DNA: TGTGCCAGCAGCACTGGACAGGGTGATGAAAAACTGTTTTTT. Translating gives CASSTGQGDEKLFF.